This note documents a single T cell receptor beta chain sequence. Its antigen remains unknown. These data come from a study of cytomegalovirus exposure and HLA in healthy donors. CDR3 size: 16 residues. The V gene lost 1 base and the J gene lost 0 bases, with 11 bases spanning the gap. Looked up from germline, CDR1 is SGHRS and CDR2 is YFSETQ. A multiplex PCR was run with 60 Vbeta primers and 13 Jbeta primers. Using immunoSEQ multiplex PCR, the repertoire was profiled, and TCRdb retains in-frame clones only, with some absent. The top ten hold roughly 0.69% of the sample, which has approximately 170,000 clones, roughly 80% seen once. Study-wide points: Links to common viral pathogens appeared, in a later analysis, for several of the most significant clusters. Earlier analysis yielded a pattern in which most TCR beta V segments were productive about 87% or about 30% of the time.

The chain is built from TRBV5-1 and TRBJ2-1; no clear D gene. The TCR originated in a woman younger than 30 in good health and CMV-seronegative. Sequenced material: PBMCs. CDR3 protein: CASSLTAFNSYNEQFF. CDR3 sequence (DNA): TGCGCCAGCAGCTTGACAGCTTTCAACTCCTACAATGAGCAGTTCTTC.